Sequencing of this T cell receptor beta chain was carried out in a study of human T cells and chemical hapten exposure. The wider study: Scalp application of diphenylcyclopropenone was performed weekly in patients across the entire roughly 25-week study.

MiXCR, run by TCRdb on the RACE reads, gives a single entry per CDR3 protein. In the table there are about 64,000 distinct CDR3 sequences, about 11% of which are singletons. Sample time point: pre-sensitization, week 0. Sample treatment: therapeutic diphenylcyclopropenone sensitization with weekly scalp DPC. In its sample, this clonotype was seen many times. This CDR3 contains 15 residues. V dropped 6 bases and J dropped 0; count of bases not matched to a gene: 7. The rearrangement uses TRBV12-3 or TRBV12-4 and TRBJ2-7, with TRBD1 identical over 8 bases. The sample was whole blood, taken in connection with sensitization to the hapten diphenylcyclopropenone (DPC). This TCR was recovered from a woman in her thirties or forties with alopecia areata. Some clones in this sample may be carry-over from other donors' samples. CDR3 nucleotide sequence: TGTGCCAGCAGGAGACAGGGGTCCTCCTCCTACGAGCAGTACTTC. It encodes CASRRQGSSSYEQYF.